This record looks at one T cell receptor beta chain sequence and its context. Its antigen remains unidentified. Assay: immunoSEQ multiplex PCR; the TCRdb copy retains only in-frame clones and omits some. The sample lists approximately 65,000 clones, roughly 91% occurring once. This entry belongs to a study of lymphopenia after photon versus proton radiotherapy. Findings and limits, study-wide: Larger post-nadir TCR diversity loss correlated inversely with survival in deceased patients.

The CDR3 loop spans 14 amino acids. Losses at the gene ends were 1 base for V and 4 bases for J; bases not matched to a gene: 1. Per germline, CDR1 SGHVS and CDR2 FQNEAQ. This chain uses TRBV7-8 with TRBJ2-7; 10 bases are a match to TRBD1. The sample consisted of peripheral blood, taken from a patient treated with photon-based radiotherapy. This receptor was taken from a woman aged 65 to 85 with pancreatic cancer. CDR3 in amino acids: CASSLGDRGYEQYF. The CDR3 DNA is TGTGCCAGCAGCTTAGGGGACAGGGGTTACGAGCAGTACTTC.